This entry lists 7 T cell receptor beta chains sequenced from one sample in a study of T cell responses to AZD1222 COVID-19 vaccine. Libraries were prepared by immunoSEQ multiplex PCR; TCRdb keeps only in-frame clonotypes and omits some of them. The sample lists some 120,000 clones, about 88% occurring once. This sample comprised peripheral blood, obtained on day 0 of AZD1222 vaccination. The receptors stem from an adult in good health.

The chain uses TRBV7-8 and TRBJ1-3; D gene ambiguous. This CDR3 comprises 14 residues. Germline V gives CDR1 SGHVS, CDR2 FQNEAQ. V shed 3 bases and J shed 0 bases, with 6 bases lying between them. The CDR3 DNA is TGTGCCAGCAGCTTCGGGAGCTCTGGAAACACCATATATTTT. This gives the protein CASSFGSSGNTIYF.

The rearrangement links TRBV6-6 to TRBJ1-6; D not certain. Germline V gene lookup returns CDR1 MNHNY and CDR2 SVGAGI (reference sequence). Trimming removed 7 bases from V and 0 bases from J, with 10 bases in between. CDR3 length: 15 residues. Here the CDR3 DNA reads TGTGCCAGCAATCAAGTGGGCTCCTATAATTCACCCCTCCACTTT. This gives the protein CASNQVGSYNSPLHF.

This chain links TRBV19 with TRBJ1-2; possible D gene TRBD1, 5 bases. The CDR3 loop spans 13 amino acids. V was trimmed by 5 bases and J by 4 bases, leaving 11 bases between them. Germline V lookup: CDR1 LNHDA, CDR2 SQIVND (reference sequence). The CDR3 region is CASSAQGPYGYTF. Written as DNA, the CDR3 is TGTGCCAGTAGTGCGCAGGGACCCTATGGCTACACCTTC. The full variable domain, its missing parts supplied by reference TRBV19 and TRBJ1-2, is DGGITQSPKYLFRKEGQNVTLSCEQNLNHDAMYWYRQDPGQGLRLIYYSQIVNDFQKGDIAEGYSVSREKKESFPLTVTSAQKNPTAFYLCASSAQGPYGYTFGSGTRLTVV.

V gene TRBV7-9 combines with J gene TRBJ2-1; TRBD2 agrees at 15 bases. The J segment lost 9 bases and the V segment lost 3 bases, leaving 9 bases of the junction unmatched. Looked up from germline, CDR1 is SEHNR and CDR2 is FQNEAQ (reference sequence). CDR3 length equals 17 residues. The CDR3 loop is CASSLKPGLAGGGEQFF. The CDR3 DNA sequence: TGTGCCAGCAGCTTGAAACCGGGACTAGCGGGAGGTGGTGAGCAGTTCTTC.

The chain joins TRBV19 to TRBJ1-5, with D perhaps TRBD1 (5 bases). Germline CDR1 and CDR2: LNHDA and SQIVND (reference sequence). This CDR3 has 16 residues. Trimming removed 4 bases from V and 11 bases from J, with 24 bases in between. CDR3 sequence (DNA): TGTGCCAGTAGTACCCGGACGGCGGGCTCGGTCAGGGCCCAGCATTTT. As protein: CASSTRTAGSVRAQHF.

The V gene is TRBV30, the J gene TRBJ1-4; D is undetermined. CDR3 length equals 15 residues. Germline V lookup: CDR1 GTSNPN, CDR2 SVGIG (reference sequence). V was pared by 1 base and J by 0 bases, with 9 bases between. The CDR3 DNA reads as TGTGCCTGGAGTGCCGGTATTTCAACTAATGAAAAACTGTTTTTT. Encoded protein: CAWSAGISTNEKLFF. Complete variable domain (other parts from reference TRBV30 and TRBJ1-4): SQTIHQWPATLVQPVGSPLSLECTVEGTSNPNLYWYRQAAGRGLQLLFYSVGIGQISSEVPQNLSASRPQDRQFILSSKKLLLSDSGFYLCAWSAGISTNEKLFFGSGTQLSVL.

CDR3 sequence: CASSYGDNTEAFF. CDR3 bases: TGTGCCAGCAGTTACGGGGATAACACTGAAGCTTTCTTT. The chain carries TRBV6-5 and TRBJ1-1; unclear D gene. The ends were cut back, 2 bases at V and 2 bases at J, with 6 bases in the middle. The CDR3 spans 13 residues. The V gene's germline CDR1 is MNHEY and CDR2 SVGAGI.